The entry below describes one TCR beta chain. This entry is derived from a study of neoadjuvant anti-PD-1 for oral cavity cancer. Assay: immunoSEQ multiplex PCR; the TCRdb copy retains only in-frame clones and omits some. The sample lists about 12,000 clones, over 65% seen once, with roughly 2.2% in the top ten. This specimen was PBMCs, taken before nivolumab (anti-PD-1) treatment. This TCR was recovered from a person aged 40 to 85 with oral cavity squamous cell carcinoma.

This CDR3 is CASRDRGGNSPLHF. The CDR3 DNA sequence: TGTGCCAGCAGAGACAGGGGAGGGAATTCACCCCTCCACTTT. The chain employs TRBV2 and TRBJ1-6; 8 bases match TRBD1. The CDR3 loop spans 14 amino acids. The V gene's germline CDR1 is SNHLY and CDR2 FYNNEI. The junction had 5 bases not matched to a gene; V was cut back by 6 bases and J by 7 bases.